Sequencing of this TCR beta chain was carried out in a study of T cell repertoires in cytomegalovirus infection. General study results and limits: The study found HLA-C-restricted CMV-specific TCR beta clonotypes dominating the ex vivo response. Cumulative public TCR beta family frequency identified CMV carriers with the relevant HLA.

This clonotype was detected many times. Its antigen is still unknown. This CDR3 comprises 14 residues. Germline CDR1 is MDHEN and CDR2 is SYDVKM. With 6 bases removed from V and 8 bases from J, the gap between germline ends came to 17 bases. Via MiXCR, TCRdb re-called the reads, giving one row per CDR3 protein. Of approximately 140,000 distinct CDR3 sequences detected, roughly a quarter appear once; the ten largest clones hold about 37%. The TCR sequence derives from a human donor in good health (CMV status not recorded). Some clones in this sample may be carry-over from other donors' samples. V gene TRBV28 combines with J gene TRBJ2-4; no definite D call. The sequenced sample was PBMCs, sequenced either directly or after in vitro stimulation (not recorded which). Here the CDR3 DNA reads TGTGCCAGCAGGCTGACGCCACAAAGGGACATTCAGTACTTC. This translates into CASRLTPQRDIQYF.